This TCR beta chain was sequenced in a study of human T cells and chemical hapten exposure. Study observations and caveats: Controls had significantly fewer large CDR3 similarity clusters than were formed by expanded TCRs.

The time point here: pre-sensitization, week 0. The treatment: therapeutic diphenylcyclopropenone sensitization with weekly scalp DPC. Germline loops: CDR1 MNHEY, CDR2 SVGAGI. This CDR3 has 15 residues. Trimming left V 2 bases short and J 3 bases short, with 13 bases between. TCRdb ran MiXCR on the RACE reads and lists one entry per CDR3 protein. The sample yields 300,000 to 450,000 distinct CDR3 sequences, 4.5% to 6% seen once. A few counts support this clonotype. Its antigen is undetermined. V is TRBV6-5 and J is TRBJ1-1; TRBD1 might be the D (5 bases). This sequence was found in a woman between 50 and 59 years old with alopecia areata. Some clones in this sample may be carry-over from other donors' samples. The material sequenced was whole blood, taken in connection with sensitization to the hapten diphenylcyclopropenone (DPC). CDR3: CASSYDTSGYTEAFF. The CDR3, as DNA: TGTGCCAGCAGTTACGACACCTCAGGGTACACTGAAGCTTTCTTT.